The sequence of this T cell receptor (beta chain) was determined in a study of cytomegalovirus exposure and HLA in healthy donors. Across the study: Previous work identified roughly 110 million unique TCR beta sequences from 150 million to 200 million T cells. From donors who were HLA-typed, an early data release held 80 million to 95 million unique TCRs.

Amplification used 60 Vbeta primers and 13 Jbeta primers. Sequenced by immunoSEQ multiplex PCR; TCRdb stores in-frame clones only, minus some. Among about 160,000 clones listed, roughly 80% were seen once. This clone showed up just a few times. Its antigen is unknown. Germline CDR1 is LGHNA and CDR2 is YSLEER. CDR3 length equals 14 residues. Trimming removed 1 base at V and 8 bases at J, with 14 bases between. Study-wide points: Earlier analysis found most TCR beta V segments productive about 87% or about 30% of the time. Accounts indicate the classifier identified cytomegalovirus status with strong specificity and sensitivity.

The receptor was isolated from a male donor in good health and CMV-seropositive. This rearrangement joins TRBV4-3 to TRBJ1-1; D unresolved. Sequenced sample: PBMCs. This chain's CDR3 is CASSQGVEVLEAFF. The CDR3 DNA follows: TGCGCCAGCAGCCAAGGAGTTGAGGTTTTGGAAGCTTTCTTT.